The T cell receptor beta chain under discussion was sequenced for a study of blood T cell repertoires in COVID-19. Background on the study: The samples span acute and convalescent COVID-19 from the United States, Italy and Spain. Nucleic acid was either cDNA or gDNA, and it came from T cells, B-cell-depleted T cells, or PBMCs.

Trimming took 0 bases from V and 2 from J; bases not matched to a gene: 5. Germline assignment: CDR1 SGHKS and CDR2 YYEKEE (reference sequence). CDR3 size: 16 residues. Authors' analysis steps: Quantification of nucleated cells was approximated via reference gene primer amplification. Produced via immunoSEQ multiplex PCR; TCRdb's table is partial and in-frame only. From that table come the V and J calls and clone size; the DNA was used to work out D and trimming. The sample comprises about 150,000 clones, roughly 87% of which are singletons, and around 5% rests with the top ten. The sequence was obtained from a human donor in a cohort sampled during active COVID-19. Sequenced input: peripheral blood. The V gene is TRBV5-5, the J gene TRBJ1-3; TRBD1 agrees at 7 bases. CDR3 residues: CASSLADRAAGNTIYF. CDR3 nucleotide sequence: TGTGCCAGCAGCTTGGCCGACAGGGCGGCTGGAAACACCATATATTTT.